This passage covers 16 T cell receptor beta chains from one sample sequenced in a study of regulatory T cells. Study conclusions and caveats: Hydrophobic residues at CDR3 positions 6 and 7 were enriched in conventional CD4+ T cells of CD3G-deficient patients.

No antigens are known for them. The PCR used 52 TRBV and 13 TRBJ primers. TCRdb keeps only in-frame clones here, not all; method: immunoSEQ multiplex PCR. Here the sample spans some 38,000 clones, around 89% being singletons. The specimen sequenced was conventional CD4+ T cells sorted from blood. These receptors originate from a person between 18 and 35 years old with CD3G deficiency.

The chain links TRBV7-9 to TRBJ2-3; D unclear. Between the trimmed V and J ends, which lost 5 bases and 6 bases, there was a span of 18 bases. Germline V lookup: CDR1 SEHNR, CDR2 FQNEAQ (reference sequence). The CDR3 has 15 residues. The CDR3 sequence: CASSQNTWRPDTQYF. CDR3 bases: TGTGCCAGCAGCCAGAACACGTGGCGCCCGGATACGCAGTATTTT.

V and J are TRBV28 and TRBJ2-7, with D tentatively TRBD1 or TRBD2 (5 bases each). Between the trimmed V and J ends, which lost 5 bases and 10 bases, there was a span of 24 bases. Per germline, CDR1 MDHEN and CDR2 SYDVKM. This CDR3 has 15 amino acids. The CDR3 sequence is CASSGSTPGRSFQYF. The CDR3 nucleotides are TGTGCCAGCAGTGGGAGTACGCCGGGACGGTCATTCCAGTACTTC.

The rearrangement uses TRBV6-6 and TRBJ2-1; no clear D gene. Germline V CDR1 and CDR2: MNHNY, SVGAGI (reference sequence). The V gene lost 2 bases and the J gene lost 2 bases, with 10 bases spanning the gap. The CDR3 is made up of 15 amino acids. CDR3 sequence reads: CASSYSRGAYNEQFF. The CDR3 nucleotides are TGTGCCAGCAGTTACAGTAGAGGCGCCTACAATGAGCAGTTCTTC.

This sequence joins TRBV18 and TRBJ1-1; D remains ambiguous. This CDR3 is 13 amino acids long. In germline, CDR1 is KGHSH, CDR2 LQKENI. V shed 3 bases and J shed 5 bases, with 10 bases lying between them. CDR3: CASSPTTGTEAFF. CDR3 DNA: TGTGCCAGCTCACCGACGACGGGTACTGAAGCTTTCTTT.

CDR3 region: CSASKGAAAFF. The DNA of the CDR3 is TGCAGTGCTAGTAAGGGGGCGGCAGCTTTCTTT. The chain couples TRBV20-1 to TRBJ1-1; the match to TRBD1 covers 7 bases. The V gene end was trimmed by 3 bases and the J gene end by 10 bases; junction bases not matched to a gene: 5. The CDR3 runs to 11 residues. CDR1 is DFQATT, CDR2 SNEGSKA, per germline (reference sequence).

By proportion, this clone is medium-sized. This sequence joins TRBV28 and TRBJ2-3; 7 positions agree with TRBD1. V dropped 6 bases and J dropped 11; count of bases not matched to a gene: 5. CDR1 and CDR2 from the germline V gene are MDHEN and SYDVKM. The length of the CDR3 is 11 residues. The CDR3 protein is CASSRDRRQYF. CDR3 DNA sequence: TGTGCCAGCAGCAGGGACAGACGGCAGTATTTT.

V is TRBV7-8 and J is TRBJ1-4, with 7 bases identical to TRBD1. The CDR3 extends over 15 amino acids. V shed 4 bases, J shed 1 base, and the junction held 3 bases outside the gene matches. Per germline, CDR1 SGHVS and CDR2 FQNEAQ. CDR3: CASSSRQGTNEKLFF. As DNA, the CDR3 is TGTGCCAGCAGCTCCCGACAGGGAACTAATGAAAAACTGTTTTTT.

V and J are TRBV18 and TRBJ2-1, with 7 bases that match TRBD1. The CDR3 contains 14 residues. V shed 4 bases and J 5 bases; nucleotides not matched to a gene: 5. Germline V gene data show CDR1 as KGHSH and CDR2 as LQKENI. The CDR3 loop is CASSQRGQNNEQFF. DNA of the CDR3: TGTGCCAGCTCACAAAGGGGGCAGAACAATGAGCAGTTCTTC.

The chain couples TRBV28 to TRBJ1-2; D gene uncertain. V lost 1 base and J lost 8, with 11 bases in between. Germline loops: CDR1 MDHEN, CDR2 SYDVKM. The CDR3 has 13 residues. This CDR3 reads CASSLLRQRGYTF. For the CDR3, the DNA is TGTGCCAGCAGTTTATTGAGGCAGAGGGGCTACACCTTC.

The chain joins TRBV5-1 to TRBJ2-3; D may be TRBD1 or TRBD2 (5 bases each). V lost 4 bases to trimming and J lost 6 bases, with 15 bases between them. This CDR3 spans 14 amino acids. The germline V gene encodes CDR1 SGHRS and CDR2 YFSETQ. As DNA, the CDR3 is TGCGCCAGCAGCCTGATGCTAGCAGGGGATACGCAGTATTTT. Translated, it gives CASSLMLAGDTQYF.

The chain combines TRBV10-3 with TRBJ2-7; TRBD2 aligns across 9 bases. Germline-derived CDR1 and CDR2 are ENHRY and SYGVKD. CDR3 size: 14 residues. The V segment lost 10 bases and the J segment 5 bases; nucleotides outside the gene matches: 12. CDR3 coding DNA: TGTGCCACTAGAGGCTCTAGCGGGAAGGACGAGCAGTACTTC. Encoded protein: CATRGSSGKDEQYF.

The V and J genes are TRBV28 and TRBJ2-4; no reliable D call. The germline V and J ends were trimmed by 3 bases and 6 bases, with 9 bases remaining between them. CDR1 and CDR2 (germline): MDHEN, SYDVKM. The CDR3 runs 13 residues. DNA of the CDR3: TGTGCCAGCAGTTTCTCCCGGATAAACATTCAGTACTTC. It yields the protein CASSFSRINIQYF.

This chain joins TRBV28 and TRBJ1-5, with unresolved D. Trimming left V 5 bases short and J 6 bases short, with 17 bases between. Germline V CDR1 and CDR2: MDHEN, SYDVKM. CDR3 size: 15 residues. In nucleotides, the CDR3 is TGTGCCAGCAGTACGCGGACTGGGATAGGTCAGCCCCAGCATTTT. As protein: CASSTRTGIGQPQHF.

V is TRBV10-3 and J is TRBJ2-7, with D hard to call. V gave up 4 bases and J gave up 0 bases, with 7 bases separating them. Germline V CDR1 and CDR2: ENHRY, SYGVKD. CDR3 size: 13 residues. CDR3 coding DNA: TGTGCCATCAGTGGACCGAGCTCCTACGAGCAGTACTTC. Protein sequence: CAISGPSSYEQYF.

The genes are TRBV18 and TRBJ2-1; possibly TRBD2 for D (5 bases). Germline V gives CDR1 KGHSH, CDR2 LQKENI. The length of the CDR3 is 14 residues. Trimming pared 6 bases from V and 5 bases from J, leaving 14 bases between. The CDR3 protein is CASSHRGADNEQFF. CDR3 bases: TGTGCCAGCTCTCACCGGGGTGCTGACAATGAGCAGTTCTTC.

V gene TRBV19 combines with J gene TRBJ2-7, with D possibly TRBD1 on 5 matching bases. From germline, CDR1 is LNHDA and CDR2 SQIVND (reference sequence). This CDR3 region has 14 residues. The V gene lost 6 bases and the J gene lost 0 bases, with 12 bases spanning the gap. CDR3 sequence reads: CASRPTASSYEQYF. The CDR3, as DNA: TGTGCCAGTAGACCGACAGCTAGCTCCTACGAGCAGTACTTC.